Below, 32 T cell receptor beta chains from the same sample are listed, as sequenced in a study of circulating and synovial CD4+ cells in juvenile arthritis. Assay used: immunoSEQ multiplex PCR; TCRdb lists only in-frame clones, some missing. Among around 32,000 clones, about 95% were seen once, and the ten largest hold 0.15% to 0.2%. Sequenced sample: CD4+ T cells from blood. These receptors all stem from a human donor with juvenile idiopathic arthritis.

The chain carries TRBV27 and TRBJ1-2, with D hard to call. The CDR3 extends over 13 amino acids. V lost 2 bases and J 3 bases, leaving 7 bases between the germline ends. From germline, CDR1 is MNHEY and CDR2 SMNVEV (reference sequence). As DNA, the CDR3 is TGTGCCAGCAGTTTAGCTCGGGACTATGGCTACACCTTC. As protein: CASSLARDYGYTF.

The chain carries TRBV5-1 and TRBJ1-1, with 7 bases fitting TRBD1. The CDR3 has 15 amino acids. V trimming: 0 bases; J trimming: 3 bases; junction bases outside the gene matches: 5. Germline CDR1 is SGHRS and CDR2 is YFSETQ. Here the CDR3 reads CASSLGPTGDTEAFF. The CDR3 bases are TGCGCCAGCAGCTTGGGCCCAACAGGGGACACTGAAGCTTTCTTT.

The chain uses TRBV11-2 and TRBJ2-7; TRBD2 aligns across 9 bases. CDR3 length: 15 amino acids. V shed 5 bases and J 1 base; nucleotides not matched to a gene: 6. From germline, CDR1 is SGHAT and CDR2 FQNNGV. The CDR3 DNA sequence: TGTGCCAGCAGCCGCCTAGCGGGACCTTCCTACGAGCAGTACTTC. Translated: CASSRLAGPSYEQYF. Full variable domain (missing parts from reference TRBV11-2 and TRBJ2-7): EAGVAQSPRYKIIEKRQSVAFWCNPISGHATLYWYQQILGQGPKLLIQFQNNGVVDDSQLPKDRFSAERLKGVDSTLKIQPAKLEDSAVYLCASSRLAGPSYEQYFGPGTRLTVT.

The chain combines TRBV19 with TRBJ1-5; 9 bases align to TRBD1. The CDR3 extends over 15 amino acids. CDR1 is LNHDA, CDR2 SQIVND, per germline (reference sequence). J was trimmed by 7 bases and V by 2 bases; bases with no gene match: 6. CDR3 DNA sequence: TGTGCCAGTAGTATATGGGGACAGGGCGGACAGCCCCAGCATTTT. Translating it yields CASSIWGQGGQPQHF. Combining the CDR3 with reference TRBV19 and TRBJ1-5 gives the whole variable domain DGGITQSPKYLFRKEGQNVTLSCEQNLNHDAMYWYRQDPGQGLRLIYYSQIVNDFQKGDIAEGYSVSREKKESFPLTVTSAQKNPTAFYLCASSIWGQGGQPQHFGDGTRLSIL.

The J gene is TRBJ2-5, the V gene TRBV19; D is perhaps TRBD1 (6 bases). Trimming removed 3 bases from V and 2 bases from J, with 10 bases in between. This CDR3 contains 14 residues. The germline V gene encodes CDR1 LNHDA and CDR2 SQIVND (reference sequence). Here the CDR3 reads CASSIMGAQETQYF. CDR3 DNA: TGTGCCAGTAGTATTATGGGGGCACAAGAGACCCAGTACTTC.

The genes are TRBV27 and TRBJ2-3; tentatively, D is TRBD2 (6 bases). The CDR3 is 14 residues long. The germline CDR1 and CDR2 sequences are MNHEY and SMNVEV (reference sequence). V was pared by 5 bases and J by 6 bases, with 15 bases between. CDR3 DNA sequence: TGTGCCAGCAGTACTGGACTATTTAAGGATACGCAGTATTTT. Its translation is CASSTGLFKDTQYF.

In this sample, this clone turned up once. The rearrangement joins TRBV30 to TRBJ2-5; D perhaps matches TRBD2 (5 bases). The V end was cut by 2 bases, the J end by 7 bases, with 29 bases between. CDR1 and CDR2 from the germline V gene are GTSNPN and SVGIG (reference sequence). This CDR3 is 18 amino acids long. CDR3 nucleotide sequence: TGTGCCTGGAGTTACCCGTCCCGGGCCCGAGCGCAGCGGACGACCCAGTACTTC. Its protein is CAWSYPSRARAQRTTQYF. The full variable domain, in which reference TRBV30 and TRBJ2-5 provide the parts outside the CDR3, is SQTIHQWPATLVQPVGSPLSLECTVEGTSNPNLYWYRQAAGRGLQLLFYSVGIGQISSEVPQNLSASRPQDRQFILSSKKLLLSDSGFYLCAWSYPSRARAQRTTQYFGPGTRLLVL.

The chain couples TRBV7-9 to TRBJ1-2; TRBD1 is a possible D gene (6 bases). V lost 5 bases and J 6 bases, leaving 13 bases between the germline ends. This CDR3 has 13 amino acids. Germline V lookup: CDR1 SEHNR, CDR2 FQNEAQ (reference sequence). In nucleotides, the CDR3 is TGTGCCAGCAGCCAGCTAACAGGGAATGGCTACACCTTC. It yields the protein CASSQLTGNGYTF.

The CDR3 DNA reads TGCGCCAGCAGCGGACCCCAGGGGAATACGCAGTATTTT. The encoded protein is CASSGPQGNTQYF. The V and J genes are TRBV5-1 and TRBJ2-3; TRBD1 is a possible D gene (6 bases). V was shortened by 4 bases and J by 7 bases, with 13 bases between the two germline ends. Germline V gives CDR1 SGHRS, CDR2 YFSETQ. The CDR3 consists of 13 residues.

This clone was recorded once. In DNA form, the CDR3 reads TGTGCCAGCAGCTTTTCCCCCAGGGCGGGGATGAACACTGAAGCTTTCTTT. This gives the protein CASSFSPRAGMNTEAFF. The chain joins TRBV7-2 to TRBJ1-1, with a possible D match to TRBD1 (5 bases). The germline CDR1 and CDR2 sequences are SGHTA and FQGNSA. The CDR3 consists of 17 residues. V was pared by 3 bases and J by 0 bases, with 17 bases between.

A note on this clone: Relative to the germline gene, one junction end is altered; a read error may explain this. The sample carries other DNA sequences with the same CDR3. The J gene is TRBJ1-6, the V gene TRBV5-4; 7 bases align to TRBD1. The CDR3 loop spans 15 amino acids. CDR1 SGHNT and CDR2 YYREEE come from the germline V gene (reference sequence). Here the CDR3 reads CASSLRTGHNSPLHF. CDR3 sequence (DNA): TGTGCCAGCAGCTTGAGGACAGGCCATAATTCCCCCCTCCACTTT.

This chain connects TRBV6-4 to TRBJ2-1; D is ambiguous. V lost 0 bases to trimming and J lost 0 bases, with 9 bases between them. This CDR3 has 16 residues. The V gene's germline CDR1 is MRHNA and CDR2 SNTAGT. CDR3 residues: CASSDSHTSSYNEQFF. The CDR3 nucleotides read TGTGCCAGCAGTGACTCGCACACCTCCTCCTACAATGAGCAGTTCTTC.

V and J are TRBV7-3 and TRBJ2-7; 7 nucleotides align to TRBD1. Germline lookup yields CDR1 SGHTA and CDR2 FQGTGA. V gave up 5 bases and J gave up 2 bases; unmatched junction bases: 3. CDR3 length: 13 amino acids. The CDR3, as DNA: TGTGCCAGCAGCGGTACAGGGGCCTACGAGCAGTACTTC. This translates into CASSGTGAYEQYF.

The chain carries TRBV19 and TRBJ1-2, with D maybe TRBD1 (6 bases). CDR3 length: 15 amino acids. V gave up 5 bases and J gave up 8 bases, with 21 bases separating them. Germline V lookup: CDR1 LNHDA, CDR2 SQIVND (reference sequence). The CDR3 region is CASSGISVGGQGYTF. The CDR3 nucleotides are TGTGCCAGTAGTGGAATATCCGTGGGGGGGCAGGGCTACACCTTC.

The V and J genes are TRBV6-4 and TRBJ2-1; the match to TRBD2 covers 12 bases. There are 17 residues in the CDR3. Trimming cost V 7 bases and J 4 bases; bases outside gene matches: 11. Germline values: CDR1 MRHNA, CDR2 SNTAGT. This chain's CDR3 is CASTLRGLAGPYNEQFF. The CDR3 DNA is TGTGCCAGCACCTTAAGAGGACTAGCGGGACCGTACAATGAGCAGTTCTTC.

The rearrangement joins TRBV7-2 to TRBJ2-1; D is ambiguous. Trimming removed 7 bases from V and 7 bases from J, with 11 bases in between. CDR1 and CDR2 from the germline V gene are SGHTA and FQGNSA. This CDR3 is 12 amino acids long. The CDR3 region is CASTPSGNEQFF. The CDR3 nucleotides read TGTGCCAGCACCCCCTCAGGAAATGAGCAGTTCTTC.

This rearrangement joins TRBV7-8 to TRBJ1-2; D possibly corresponds to TRBD1 (6 bases). Between the trimmed V and J ends, which lost 5 bases and 5 bases, there was a span of 12 bases. The V gene's germline CDR1 is SGHVS and CDR2 FQNEAQ. The CDR3 sequence is 13 residues long. The CDR3 protein is CASSPRTAYGYTF. The CDR3 DNA reads TGTGCCAGCAGCCCTCGGACAGCGTATGGCTACACCTTC.

The chain has TRBV28 and TRBJ2-7, with a possible D match to TRBD1 (7 bases). V was trimmed by 1 base and J by 4 bases, leaving 11 bases between them. Germline V CDR1 and CDR2: MDHEN, SYDVKM. The CDR3 sequence is 14 residues long. CDR3 nucleotides: TGTGCCAGCAGTTTATCCAGGGGGGTATACGAGCAGTACTTC. It specifies CASSLSRGVYEQYF. The full variable domain, its missing parts supplied by reference TRBV28 and TRBJ2-7, is DVKVTQSSRYLVKRTGEKVFLECVQDMDHENMFWYRQDPGLGLRLIYFSYDVKMKEKGDIPEGYSVSREKKERFSLILESASTNQTSMYLCASSLSRGVYEQYFGPGTRLTVT.

V usage is TRBV10-1 and J usage is TRBJ2-7; D is possibly TRBD2 (5 bases). Germline CDR1 and CDR2: WNHNN and SYGVQD (reference sequence). The length of the CDR3 is 14 residues. Trimming shortened V by 6 bases and J by 0 bases, and 12 bases separated the two germline ends. The CDR3 reads CASSPIRDSYEQYF. CDR3 nucleotide sequence: TGCGCCAGCAGCCCCATTCGGGACTCCTACGAGCAGTACTTC.

The J gene is TRBJ2-1, the V gene TRBV7-2; weak D call: TRBD1 (5 bases). V was trimmed by 1 base and J by 13 bases, leaving 14 bases between them. Germline assignment: CDR1 SGHTA and CDR2 FQGNSA. The CDR3 covers 13 residues. The CDR3 region has the DNA TGTGCCAGCAGCTTAGTCTTCCAGGACATCCAGTTCTTC. Translation gives CASSLVFQDIQFF.

The chain joins TRBV6-4 to TRBJ1-1; TRBD1 matches at 11 bases. The CDR3 runs to 16 residues. V was clipped by 6 bases and J by 3 bases; unmatched bases: 9. From germline, CDR1 is MRHNA and CDR2 SNTAGT. The CDR3 sequence is CASRKLPGQGDTEAFF. CDR3 bases: TGTGCCAGCAGAAAACTCCCGGGACAGGGGGACACTGAAGCTTTCTTT.

V gene TRBV7-2 combines with J gene TRBJ2-5, with TRBD2 matching 7 bases. The CDR3 is 15 amino acids. V lost 6 bases, J lost 5 bases, and 12 bases stayed unmatched. Germline CDR1 and CDR2: SGHTA and FQGNSA. CDR3 DNA: TGTGCCAGCAGTCGCAGACCCAGCGGGGCTGAGACCCAGTACTTC. Translation gives CASSRRPSGAETQYF.

The chain recombines TRBV11-2 with TRBJ2-2; weak D call: TRBD2 (7 bases). Per the germline V gene, CDR1 is SGHAT and CDR2 is FQNNGV. The CDR3 loop spans 18 amino acids. Between the trimmed V and J ends, which lost 5 bases and 2 bases, there was a span of 21 bases. The CDR3 DNA sequence: TGTGCCAGCAGCCGAAGGGGGGGACCTAGCGGAAACACCGGGGAGCTGTTTTTT. It is translated as CASSRRGGPSGNTGELFF.

The V and J genes are TRBV9 and TRBJ1-2; 10 bases match TRBD1. There are 15 residues in the CDR3. CDR1 SGDLS and CDR2 YYNGEE come from the germline V gene. Unmatched junction bases numbered 7, after V lost 4 bases and J lost 4 bases. CDR3: CASSSGTGASYGYTF. CDR3 sequence (DNA): TGTGCCAGCAGCTCCGGGACAGGGGCTTCCTATGGCTACACCTTC.

The gene calls are TRBV28 and TRBJ1-5; 9 positions agree with TRBD1. Germline CDR1 and CDR2: MDHEN and SYDVKM. The CDR3 is made up of 15 amino acids. Unmatched junction bases numbered 3, after V lost 5 bases and J lost 1 base. Here the CDR3 DNA reads TGTGCCAGCAGTACAGGACAGGGGAGCAATCAGCCCCAGCATTTT. The encoded protein is CASSTGQGSNQPQHF.

This clone was counted a single time. The CDR3, as DNA: TGTGCCAGCAGTAAGGGGGCATGGCAGGGGGTCTACGAGCAGTACTTC. Translated: CASSKGAWQGVYEQYF. The rearrangement uses TRBV28 and TRBJ2-5, with 7 bases matching TRBD1. The J call may not be correct, given that the DNA end is closer to TRBJ2-7. Germline V CDR1 and CDR2: MDHEN, SYDVKM. CDR3 length: 16 amino acids.

As DNA, the CDR3 is TGTGCCAGCAGCGTAGGGGGACAGGGCCCCTACAATGAGCAGTTCTTC. It encodes CASSVGGQGPYNEQFF. The J gene is TRBJ2-1, the V gene TRBV9; 9 positions match TRBD1. This CDR3 contains 16 residues. V lost 0 bases, J lost 2 bases, and 3 bases stayed unmatched. Per germline, CDR1 SGDLS and CDR2 YYNGEE.

V gene TRBV20-1 combines with J gene TRBJ1-2; 8 positions match TRBD1. CDR3 length: 11 residues. Germline V gene data show CDR1 as DFQATT and CDR2 as SNEGSKA (reference sequence). The ends lost 8 bases at V and 8 bases at J; junction bases unmatched: 7. In DNA, the CDR3 is TGCAGTCCCTACGACAGGGGAGGCTACACCTTC. Translated, it gives CSPYDRGGYTF.

The rearrangement uses TRBV5-1 and TRBJ1-3, with TRBD1 matching over 8 bases. V lost 4 bases and J lost 1; bases outside the gene matches: 1. Germline V gives CDR1 SGHRS, CDR2 YFSETQ. CDR3 length equals 14 residues. CDR3 sequence (DNA): TGCGCCAGCAGCCGGACAGGGTCTGGAAACACCATATATTTT. Its translation is CASSRTGSGNTIYF.

The chain carries TRBV7-2 and TRBJ1-2, with a tentative D call TRBD1 (6 bases). V gave up 5 bases and J gave up 3 bases, with 19 bases separating them. CDR1 and CDR2 from the germline V gene are SGHTA and FQGNSA. CDR3 size: 16 residues. The CDR3 DNA follows: TGTGCCAGCAGCCTGGGCCCGGTCAGGGGCGACTATGGCTACACCTTC. Encoded protein: CASSLGPVRGDYGYTF.

The J gene is TRBJ1-3, the V gene TRBV6-5; 11 bases align to TRBD1. Trimming at V came to 2 bases and at J to 6 bases, leaving 3 bases not matched to a gene. The CDR3 extends over 15 amino acids. The germline gives CDR1 MNHEY, CDR2 SVGAGI. The CDR3 DNA follows: TGTGCCAGCAGTTACAGAGGACAGGGGGCAAACACCATATATTTT. Translation gives CASSYRGQGANTIYF.

V usage is TRBV6-1 and J usage is TRBJ1-3, with 7 bases matching TRBD1. V shed 0 bases, J shed 4 bases, and the junction held 6 bases outside the gene matches. Germline V gives CDR1 MNHNS, CDR2 SASEGT. This CDR3 is 16 amino acids long. This CDR3 reads CASSEADRVPGNTIYF. For the CDR3, the DNA is TGTGCCAGCAGTGAAGCTGACAGGGTTCCAGGAAACACCATATATTTT.